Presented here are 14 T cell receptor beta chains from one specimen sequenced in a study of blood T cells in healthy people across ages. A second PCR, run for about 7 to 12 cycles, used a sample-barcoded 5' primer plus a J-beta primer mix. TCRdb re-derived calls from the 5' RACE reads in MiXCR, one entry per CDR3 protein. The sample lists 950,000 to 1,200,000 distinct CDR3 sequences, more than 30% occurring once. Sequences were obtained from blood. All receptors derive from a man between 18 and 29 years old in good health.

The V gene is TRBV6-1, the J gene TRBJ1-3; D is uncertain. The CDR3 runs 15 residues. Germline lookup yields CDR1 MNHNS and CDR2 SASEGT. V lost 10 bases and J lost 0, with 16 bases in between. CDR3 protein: CATKFPGISGNTIYF. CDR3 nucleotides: TGTGCCACTAAATTCCCGGGGATCTCTGGAAACACCATATATTTT.

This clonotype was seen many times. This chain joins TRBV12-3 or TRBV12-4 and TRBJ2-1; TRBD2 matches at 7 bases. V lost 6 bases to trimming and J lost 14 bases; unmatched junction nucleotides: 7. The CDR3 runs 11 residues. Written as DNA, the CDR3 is TGTGCCAGCAGAACCGGGACTACGAAGTTCTTC. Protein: CASRTGTTKFF.

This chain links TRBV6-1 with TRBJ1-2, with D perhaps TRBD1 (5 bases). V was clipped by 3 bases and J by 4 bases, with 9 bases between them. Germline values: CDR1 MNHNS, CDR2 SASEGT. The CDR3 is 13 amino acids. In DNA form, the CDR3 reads TGTGCCAGCAGTGAGACAGATTCCTATGGCTACACCTTC. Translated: CASSETDSYGYTF.

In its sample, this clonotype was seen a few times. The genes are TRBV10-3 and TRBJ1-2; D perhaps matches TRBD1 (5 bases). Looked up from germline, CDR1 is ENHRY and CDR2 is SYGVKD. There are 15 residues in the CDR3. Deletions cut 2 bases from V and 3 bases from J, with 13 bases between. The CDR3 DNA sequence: TGTGCCATCAGTGAGCCGGCCCGGGGACACTATGGCTACACCTTC. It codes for CAISEPARGHYGYTF.

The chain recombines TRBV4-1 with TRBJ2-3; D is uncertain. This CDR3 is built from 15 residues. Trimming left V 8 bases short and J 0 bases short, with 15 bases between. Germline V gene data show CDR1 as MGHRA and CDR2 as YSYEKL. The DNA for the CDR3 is TGCGCCAGCCTCAACGGGTTGGGGAGCACAGATACGCAGTATTTT. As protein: CASLNGLGSTDTQYF.

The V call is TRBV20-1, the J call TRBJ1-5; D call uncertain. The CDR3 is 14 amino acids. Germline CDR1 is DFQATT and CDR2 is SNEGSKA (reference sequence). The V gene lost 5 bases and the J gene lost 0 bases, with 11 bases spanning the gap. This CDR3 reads CSAPRGNSNQPQHF. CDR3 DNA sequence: TGCAGTGCTCCTCGGGGAAATAGCAATCAGCCCCAGCATTTT.

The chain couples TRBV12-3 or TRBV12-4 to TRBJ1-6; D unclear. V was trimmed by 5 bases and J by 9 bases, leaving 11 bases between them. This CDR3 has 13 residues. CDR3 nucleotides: TGTGCCAGCAGTCCAGAGGCCGTTTCACCCCTCCACTTT. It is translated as CASSPEAVSPLHF.

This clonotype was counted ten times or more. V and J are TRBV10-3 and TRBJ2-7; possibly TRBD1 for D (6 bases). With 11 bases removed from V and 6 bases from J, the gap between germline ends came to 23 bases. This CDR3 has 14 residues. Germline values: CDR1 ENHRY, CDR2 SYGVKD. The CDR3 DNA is TGTGCCGTCAAAGTCCAACAGGGATCCGGCGAGCAGTACTTC. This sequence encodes CAVKVQQGSGEQYF.

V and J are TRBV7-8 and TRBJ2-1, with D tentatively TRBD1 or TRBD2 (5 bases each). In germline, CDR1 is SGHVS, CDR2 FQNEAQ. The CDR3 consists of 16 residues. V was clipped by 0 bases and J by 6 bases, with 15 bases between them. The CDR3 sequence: CASSLAGRAVFNEQFF. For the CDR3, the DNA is TGTGCCAGCAGCTTAGCGGGACGAGCGGTATTCAATGAGCAGTTCTTC. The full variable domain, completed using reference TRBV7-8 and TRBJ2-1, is GAGVSQSPRYKVAKRGQDVALRCDPISGHVSLFWYQQALGQGPEFLTYFQNEAQLDKSGLPSDRFFAERPEGSVSTLKIQRTQQEDSAVYLCASSLAGRAVFNEQFFGPGTRLTVL.

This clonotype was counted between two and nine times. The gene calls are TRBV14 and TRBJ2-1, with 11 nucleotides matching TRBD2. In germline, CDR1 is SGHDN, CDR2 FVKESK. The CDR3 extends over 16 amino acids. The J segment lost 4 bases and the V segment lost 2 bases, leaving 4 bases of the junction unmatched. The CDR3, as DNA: TGTGCCAGCAGCCAATTGACTAGCGGGATTTACAATGAGCAGTTCTTC. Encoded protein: CASSQLTSGIYNEQFF. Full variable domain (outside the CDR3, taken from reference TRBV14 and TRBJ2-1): EAGVTQFPSHSVIEKGQTVTLRCDPISGHDNLYWYRRVMGKEIKFLLHFVKESKQDESGMPNNRFLAERTGGTYSTLKVQPAELEDSGVYFCASSQLTSGIYNEQFFGPGTRLTVL.

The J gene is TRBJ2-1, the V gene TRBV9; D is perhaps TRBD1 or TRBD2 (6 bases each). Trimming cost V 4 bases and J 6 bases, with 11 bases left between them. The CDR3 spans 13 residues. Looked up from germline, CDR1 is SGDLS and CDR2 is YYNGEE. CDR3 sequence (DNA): TGTGCCAGCAGCAAACGGGGGCCCAATGAGCAGTTCTTC. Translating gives CASSKRGPNEQFF.

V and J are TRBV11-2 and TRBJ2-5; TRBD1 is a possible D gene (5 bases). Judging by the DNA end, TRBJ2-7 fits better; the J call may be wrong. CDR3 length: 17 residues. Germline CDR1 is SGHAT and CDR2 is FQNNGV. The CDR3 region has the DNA TGTGCCAGCAGCTTGACAGACTCAGGTCCTACGACCTACGAGCAGTACTTC. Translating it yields CASSLTDSGPTTYEQYF.

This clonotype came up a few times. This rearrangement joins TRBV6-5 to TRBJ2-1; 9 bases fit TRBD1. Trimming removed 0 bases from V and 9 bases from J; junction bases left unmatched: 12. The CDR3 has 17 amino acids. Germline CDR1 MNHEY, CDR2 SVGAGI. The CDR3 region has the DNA TGTGCCAGCAGTTACTCGACAGGGGGGACCCCCATCGGTGAGCAGTTCTTC. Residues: CASSYSTGGTPIGEQFF.

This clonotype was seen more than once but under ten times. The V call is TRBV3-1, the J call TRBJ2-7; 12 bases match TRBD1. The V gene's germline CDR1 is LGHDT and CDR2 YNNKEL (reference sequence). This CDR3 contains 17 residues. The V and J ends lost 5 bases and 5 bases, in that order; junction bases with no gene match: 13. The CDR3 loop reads CASSATSRDRGRNEQYF. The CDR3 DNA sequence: TGTGCCAGCAGCGCTACCAGTAGGGACAGGGGGCGTAACGAGCAGTACTTC.